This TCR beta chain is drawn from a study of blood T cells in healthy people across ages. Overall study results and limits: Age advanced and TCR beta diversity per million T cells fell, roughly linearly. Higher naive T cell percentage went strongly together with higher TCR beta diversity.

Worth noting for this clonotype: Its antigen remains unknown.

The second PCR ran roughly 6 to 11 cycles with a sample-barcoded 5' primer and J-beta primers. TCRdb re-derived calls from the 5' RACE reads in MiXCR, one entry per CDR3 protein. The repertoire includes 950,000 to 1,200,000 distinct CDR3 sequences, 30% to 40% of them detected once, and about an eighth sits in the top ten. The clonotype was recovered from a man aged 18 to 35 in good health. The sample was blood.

Here the CDR3 reads CASSGRLRGPNEKLFF. The CDR3 DNA follows: TGTGCCAGCAGTGGGCGACTCAGGGGGCCTAATGAAAAACTGTTTTTT. This chain uses TRBV12-3 or TRBV12-4 with TRBJ1-4; 8 bases are a match to TRBD1. The CDR3 extends over 16 amino acids. Trimming removed 5 bases from V and 3 bases from J; junction bases left unmatched: 8.